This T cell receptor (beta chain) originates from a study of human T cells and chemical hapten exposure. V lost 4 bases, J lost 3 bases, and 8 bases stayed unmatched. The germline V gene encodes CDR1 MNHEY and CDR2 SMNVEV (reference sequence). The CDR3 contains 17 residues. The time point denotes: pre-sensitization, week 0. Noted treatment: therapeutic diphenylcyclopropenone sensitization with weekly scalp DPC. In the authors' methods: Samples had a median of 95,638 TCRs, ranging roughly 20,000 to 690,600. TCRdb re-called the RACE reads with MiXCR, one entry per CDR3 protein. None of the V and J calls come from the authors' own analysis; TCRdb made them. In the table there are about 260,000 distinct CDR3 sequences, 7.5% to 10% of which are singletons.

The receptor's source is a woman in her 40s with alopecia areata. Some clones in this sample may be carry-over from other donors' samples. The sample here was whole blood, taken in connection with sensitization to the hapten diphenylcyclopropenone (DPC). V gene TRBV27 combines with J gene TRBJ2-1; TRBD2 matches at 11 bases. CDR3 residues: CASSSLPTSGVYNEQFF. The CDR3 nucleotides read TGTGCCAGCAGTTCCTTGCCGACTAGCGGGGTCTACAATGAGCAGTTCTTC.